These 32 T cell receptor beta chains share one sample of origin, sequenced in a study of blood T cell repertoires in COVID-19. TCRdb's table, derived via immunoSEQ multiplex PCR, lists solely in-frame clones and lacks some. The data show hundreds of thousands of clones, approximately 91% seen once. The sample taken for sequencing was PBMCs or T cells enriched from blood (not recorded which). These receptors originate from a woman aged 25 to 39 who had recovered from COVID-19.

CDR3 sequence reads: CASIFTGGRTEAFF. Here the CDR3 DNA reads TGTGCCAGCATATTTACGGGGGGTAGGACTGAAGCTTTCTTT. V usage is TRBV7-9 and J usage is TRBJ1-1, with D perhaps TRBD1 (5 bases). CDR1 is SEHNR and CDR2 is FQNEAQ in the germline V gene (reference sequence). The CDR3 length is 14 residues. V dropped 7 bases and J dropped 5 bases, with 17 bases sitting between them.

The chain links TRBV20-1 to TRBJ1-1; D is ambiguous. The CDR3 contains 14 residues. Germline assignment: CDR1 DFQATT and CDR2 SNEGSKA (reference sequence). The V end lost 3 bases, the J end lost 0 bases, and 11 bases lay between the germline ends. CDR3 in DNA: TGCAGTGCTAGTTGGTCGGCGGTGAACACTGAAGCTTTCTTT. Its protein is CSASWSAVNTEAFF.

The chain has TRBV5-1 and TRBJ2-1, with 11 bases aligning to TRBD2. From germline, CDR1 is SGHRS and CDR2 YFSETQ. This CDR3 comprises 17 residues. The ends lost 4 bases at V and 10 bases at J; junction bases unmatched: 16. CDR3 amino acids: CASSPANTRLAGKEQFF. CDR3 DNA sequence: TGCGCCAGCAGCCCCGCAAACACTAGACTAGCGGGGAAGGAGCAGTTCTTC.

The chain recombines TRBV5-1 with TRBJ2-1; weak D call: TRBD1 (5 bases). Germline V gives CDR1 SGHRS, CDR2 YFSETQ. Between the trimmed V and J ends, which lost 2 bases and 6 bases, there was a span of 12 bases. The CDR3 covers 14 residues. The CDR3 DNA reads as TGCGCCAGCAGCTTATACTTGGACATCAATGAGCAGTTCTTC. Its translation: CASSLYLDINEQFF.

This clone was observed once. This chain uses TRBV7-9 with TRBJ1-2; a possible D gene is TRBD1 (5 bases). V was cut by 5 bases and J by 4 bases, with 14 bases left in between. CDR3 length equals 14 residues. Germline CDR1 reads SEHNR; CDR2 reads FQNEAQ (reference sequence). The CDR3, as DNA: TGTGCCAGCAGCGTCGACAGTCTCGGCTATGGCTACACCTTC. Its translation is CASSVDSLGYGYTF.

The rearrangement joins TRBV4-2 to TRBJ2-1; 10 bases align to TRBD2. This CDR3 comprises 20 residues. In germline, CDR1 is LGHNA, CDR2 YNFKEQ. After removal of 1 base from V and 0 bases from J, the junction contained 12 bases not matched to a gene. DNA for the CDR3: TGTGCCAGCAGCCAAGCGCCTAGCGGGAGCAGTATTAGCTCCTACAATGAGCAGTTCTTC. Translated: CASSQAPSGSSISSYNEQFF.

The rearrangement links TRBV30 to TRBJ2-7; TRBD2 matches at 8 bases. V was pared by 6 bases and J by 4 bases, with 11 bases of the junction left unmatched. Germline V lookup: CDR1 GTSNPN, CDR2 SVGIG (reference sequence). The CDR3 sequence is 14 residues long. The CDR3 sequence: CACSGRAFPYEQYF. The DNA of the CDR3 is TGTGCCTGCAGCGGGAGAGCTTTCCCTTACGAGCAGTACTTC.

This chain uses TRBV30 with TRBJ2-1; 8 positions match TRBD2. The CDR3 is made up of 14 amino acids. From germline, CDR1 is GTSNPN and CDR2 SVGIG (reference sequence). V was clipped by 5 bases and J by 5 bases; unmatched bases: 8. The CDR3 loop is CAWRSLAGNNEQFF. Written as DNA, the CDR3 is TGTGCCTGGCGTAGCCTAGCGGGTAACAATGAGCAGTTCTTC.

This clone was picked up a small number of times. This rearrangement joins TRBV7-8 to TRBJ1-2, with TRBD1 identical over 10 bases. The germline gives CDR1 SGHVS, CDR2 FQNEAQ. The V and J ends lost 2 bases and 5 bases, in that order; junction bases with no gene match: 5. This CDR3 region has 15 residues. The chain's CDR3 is CASSLRQGAYYGYTF. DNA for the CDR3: TGTGCCAGCAGCTTAAGACAGGGGGCGTATTATGGCTACACCTTC.

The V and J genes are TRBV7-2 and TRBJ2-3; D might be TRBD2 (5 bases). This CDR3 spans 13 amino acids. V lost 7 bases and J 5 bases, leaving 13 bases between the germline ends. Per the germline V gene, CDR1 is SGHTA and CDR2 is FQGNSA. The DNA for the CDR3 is TGTGCCAGCAACTATTACGGGGAAGATACGCAGTATTTT. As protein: CASNYYGEDTQYF.

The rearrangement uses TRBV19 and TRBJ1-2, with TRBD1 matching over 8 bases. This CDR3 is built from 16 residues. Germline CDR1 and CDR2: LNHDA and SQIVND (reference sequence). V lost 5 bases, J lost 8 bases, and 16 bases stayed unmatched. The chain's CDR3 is CASSLTAGQGAQGYTF. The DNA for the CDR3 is TGTGCCAGTAGTCTCACCGCCGGGCAGGGGGCACAGGGCTACACCTTC.

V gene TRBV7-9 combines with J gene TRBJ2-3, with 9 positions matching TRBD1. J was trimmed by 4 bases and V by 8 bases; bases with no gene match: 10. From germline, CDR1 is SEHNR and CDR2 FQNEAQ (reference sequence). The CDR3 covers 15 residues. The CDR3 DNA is TGTGCCAGCGGGTACAGGGGGCGAGCATCAGATACGCAGTATTTT. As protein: CASGYRGRASDTQYF.

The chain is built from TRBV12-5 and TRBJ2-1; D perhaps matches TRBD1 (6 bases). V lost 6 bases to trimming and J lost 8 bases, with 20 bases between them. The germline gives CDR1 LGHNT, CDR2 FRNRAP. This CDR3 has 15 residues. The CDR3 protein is CASGITGLPRDEQFF. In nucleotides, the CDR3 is TGTGCTAGTGGCATTACAGGGTTACCGAGGGATGAGCAGTTCTTC.

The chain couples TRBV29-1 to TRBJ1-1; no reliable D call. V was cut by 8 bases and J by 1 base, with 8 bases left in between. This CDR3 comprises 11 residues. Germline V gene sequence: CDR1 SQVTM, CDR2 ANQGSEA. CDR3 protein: CSTRENTEAFF. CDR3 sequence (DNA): TGCAGCACACGGGAGAACACTGAAGCTTTCTTT.

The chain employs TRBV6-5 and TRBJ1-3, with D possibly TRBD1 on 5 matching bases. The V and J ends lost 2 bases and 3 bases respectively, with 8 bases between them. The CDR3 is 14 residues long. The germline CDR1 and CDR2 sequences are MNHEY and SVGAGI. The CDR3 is CASSYRGNGNTIYF. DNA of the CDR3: TGTGCCAGCAGTTACCGGGGGAATGGAAACACCATATATTTT.

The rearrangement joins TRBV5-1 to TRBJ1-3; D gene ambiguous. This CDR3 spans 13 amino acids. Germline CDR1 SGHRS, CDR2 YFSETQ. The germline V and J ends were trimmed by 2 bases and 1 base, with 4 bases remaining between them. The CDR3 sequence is CASSFGSGNTIYF. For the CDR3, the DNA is TGCGCCAGCAGCTTCGGGTCTGGAAACACCATATATTTT. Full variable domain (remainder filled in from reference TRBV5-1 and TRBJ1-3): KAGVTQTPRYLIKTRGQQVTLSCSPISGHRSVSWYQQTPGQGLQFLFEYFSETQRNKGNFPGRFSGRQFSNSRSEMNVSTLELGDSALYLCASSFGSGNTIYFGEGSWLTVV.

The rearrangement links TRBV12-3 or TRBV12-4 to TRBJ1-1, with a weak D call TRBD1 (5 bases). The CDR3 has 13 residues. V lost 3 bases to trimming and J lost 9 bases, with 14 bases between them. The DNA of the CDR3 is TGTGCCAGCAGTTTTCAGGGAGGCAGTCAAGCTTTCTTT. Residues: CASSFQGGSQAFF.

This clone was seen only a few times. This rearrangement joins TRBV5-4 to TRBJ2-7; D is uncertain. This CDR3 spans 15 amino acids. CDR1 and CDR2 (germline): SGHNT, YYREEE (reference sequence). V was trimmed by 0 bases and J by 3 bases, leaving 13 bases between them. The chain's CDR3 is CASSLVGAGSYEQYF. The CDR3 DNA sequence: TGTGCCAGCAGCTTGGTCGGAGCTGGCAGCTACGAGCAGTACTTC.

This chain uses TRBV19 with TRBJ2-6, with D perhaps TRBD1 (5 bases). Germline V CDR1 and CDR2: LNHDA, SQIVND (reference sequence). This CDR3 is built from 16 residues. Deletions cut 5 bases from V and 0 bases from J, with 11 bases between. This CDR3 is CASSLSQGSGANVLTF. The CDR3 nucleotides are TGTGCCAGTAGTCTCTCCCAGGGCTCTGGGGCCAACGTCCTGACTTTC.

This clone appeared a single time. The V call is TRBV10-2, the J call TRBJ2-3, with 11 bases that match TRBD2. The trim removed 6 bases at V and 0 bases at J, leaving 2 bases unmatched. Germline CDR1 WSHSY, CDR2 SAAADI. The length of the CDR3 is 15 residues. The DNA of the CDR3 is TGCGCCAGCAGAGTAGCGGGGGGGAGCACAGATACGCAGTATTTT. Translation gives CASRVAGGSTDTQYF.

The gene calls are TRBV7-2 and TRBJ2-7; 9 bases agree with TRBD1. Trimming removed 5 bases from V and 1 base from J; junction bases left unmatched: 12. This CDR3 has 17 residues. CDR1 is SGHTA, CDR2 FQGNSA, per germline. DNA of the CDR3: TGTGCCAGCAGCCCCCTCGGGGGGACAGGGCCATCCTACGAGCAGTACTTC. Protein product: CASSPLGGTGPSYEQYF.

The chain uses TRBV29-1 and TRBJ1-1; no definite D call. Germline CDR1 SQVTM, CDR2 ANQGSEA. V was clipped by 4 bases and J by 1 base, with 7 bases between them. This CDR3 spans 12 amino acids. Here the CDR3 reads CSVGGWNTEAFF. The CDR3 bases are TGCAGCGTTGGAGGGTGGAACACTGAAGCTTTCTTT. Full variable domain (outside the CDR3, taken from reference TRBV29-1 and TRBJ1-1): SAVISQKPSRDICQRGTSLTIQCQVDSQVTMMFWYRQQPGQSLTLIATANQGSEATYESGFVIDKFPISRPNLTFSTLTVSNMSPEDSSIYLCSVGGWNTEAFFGQGTRLTVV.

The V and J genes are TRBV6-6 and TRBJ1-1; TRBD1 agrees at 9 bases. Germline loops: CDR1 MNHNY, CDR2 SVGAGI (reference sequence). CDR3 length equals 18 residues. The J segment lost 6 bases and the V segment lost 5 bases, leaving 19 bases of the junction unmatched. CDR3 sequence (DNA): TGTGCCAGCAGTCACAAAACCGGGACAGGGATGATGTACCCTGAAGCTTTCTTT. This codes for CASSHKTGTGMMYPEAFF.

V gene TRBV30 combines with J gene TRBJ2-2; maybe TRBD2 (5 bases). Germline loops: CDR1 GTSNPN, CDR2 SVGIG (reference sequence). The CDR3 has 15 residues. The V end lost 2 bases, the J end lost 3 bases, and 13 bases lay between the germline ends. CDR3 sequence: CAWSTPGRYTGELFF. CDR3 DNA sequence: TGTGCCTGGAGTACGCCGGGAAGATACACCGGGGAGCTGTTTTTT.

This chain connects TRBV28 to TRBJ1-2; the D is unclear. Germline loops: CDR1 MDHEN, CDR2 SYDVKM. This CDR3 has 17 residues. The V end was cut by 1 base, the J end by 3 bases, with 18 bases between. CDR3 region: CASSLFSLEGWDYGYTF. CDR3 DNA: TGTGCCAGCAGTTTATTTAGTTTGGAGGGCTGGGACTATGGCTACACCTTC.

The CDR3 loop reads CASSSQDRGLTAFF. In DNA, the CDR3 is TGTGCCAGCAGCTCCCAGGACAGGGGGCTAACGGCTTTCTTT. This chain joins TRBV9 and TRBJ1-1; 11 bases line up with TRBD1. Trimming cost V 4 bases and J 11 bases; bases outside gene matches: 10. This CDR3 is built from 14 residues. Germline lookup yields CDR1 SGDLS and CDR2 YYNGEE.

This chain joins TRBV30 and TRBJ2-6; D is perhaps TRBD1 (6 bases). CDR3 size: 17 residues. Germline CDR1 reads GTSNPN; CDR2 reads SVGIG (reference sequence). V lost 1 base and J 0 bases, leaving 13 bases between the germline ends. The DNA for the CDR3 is TGTGCCTGGAGTGGGACAGCAAGGTCCTCTGGGGCCAACGTCCTGACTTTC. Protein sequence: CAWSGTARSSGANVLTF.

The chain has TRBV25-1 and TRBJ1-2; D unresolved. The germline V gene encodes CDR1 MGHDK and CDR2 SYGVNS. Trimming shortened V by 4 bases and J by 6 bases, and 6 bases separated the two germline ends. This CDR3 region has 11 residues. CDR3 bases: TGTGCCAGCAGTGGGGGAGATGGCTACACCTTC. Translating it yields CASSGGDGYTF.

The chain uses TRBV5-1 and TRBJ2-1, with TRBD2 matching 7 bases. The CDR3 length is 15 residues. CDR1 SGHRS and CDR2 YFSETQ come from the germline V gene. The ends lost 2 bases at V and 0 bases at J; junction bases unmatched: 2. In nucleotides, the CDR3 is TGCGCCAGCAGCTTAGCGGGAACCTCCTACAATGAGCAGTTCTTC. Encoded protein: CASSLAGTSYNEQFF.

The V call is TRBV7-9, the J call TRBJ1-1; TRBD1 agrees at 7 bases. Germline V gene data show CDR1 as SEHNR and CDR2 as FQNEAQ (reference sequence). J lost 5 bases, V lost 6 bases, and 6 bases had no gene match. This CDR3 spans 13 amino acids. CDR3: CASRTTTGTEAFF. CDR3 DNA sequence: TGTGCCAGCAGGACCACGACAGGGACTGAAGCTTTCTTT. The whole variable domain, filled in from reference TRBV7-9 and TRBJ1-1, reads DTGVSQNPRHKITKRGQNVTFRCDPISEHNRLYWYRQTLGQGPEFLTYFQNEAQLEKSRLLSDRFSAERPKGSFSTLEIQRTEQGDSAMYLCASRTTTGTEAFFGQGTRLTVV.

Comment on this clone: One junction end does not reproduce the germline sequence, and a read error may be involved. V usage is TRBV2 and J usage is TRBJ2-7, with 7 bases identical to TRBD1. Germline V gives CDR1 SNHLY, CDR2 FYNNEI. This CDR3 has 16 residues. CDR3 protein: CAISGGTEAPVYEQYF. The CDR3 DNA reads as TGTGCCATCAGTGGTGGGACAGAAGCACCCGTTTACGAGCAGTACTTC.

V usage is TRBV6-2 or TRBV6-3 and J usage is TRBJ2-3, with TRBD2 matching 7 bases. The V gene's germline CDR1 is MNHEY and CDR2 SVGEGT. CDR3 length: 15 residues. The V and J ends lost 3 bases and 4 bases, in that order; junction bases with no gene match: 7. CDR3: CASSYPAGVSDTQYF. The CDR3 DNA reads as TGTGCCAGCAGTTATCCGGCGGGGGTTTCAGATACGCAGTATTTT.